The 26 T cell receptor beta chains below were found in one sample sequenced in a study of OX40 agonist ivuxolimab in advanced cancers. Repertoires were generated with immunoSEQ multiplex PCR, while TCRdb's copy carries only in-frame clones and drops some. The sample lists about 90,000 clones, about 90% occurring once. Sample: CD4+ or CD8+ T cells sorted from blood, taken in a trial of the OX40 agonist ivuxolimab. These receptor sequences come from an adult with an advanced solid tumor such as melanoma, head and neck, liver or kidney cancer.

This clone was recorded only once. The chain is built from TRBV5-6 and TRBJ2-1; 10 bases match TRBD2. Germline lookup yields CDR1 SGHDT and CDR2 YYEEEE. This CDR3 is 17 amino acids long. J was trimmed by 6 bases and V by 0 bases; bases with no gene match: 9. The CDR3 DNA is TGTGCCAGCAGCTTGGGAGTAGCGGGAGGCAGGGGCAATGAGCAGTTCTTC. It yields the protein CASSLGVAGGRGNEQFF. The variable domain in full, completed from reference TRBV5-6 and TRBJ2-1, reads DAGVTQSPTHLIKTRGQQVTLRCSPKSGHDTVSWYQQALGQGPQFIFQYYEEEERQRGNFPDRFSGHQFPNYSSELNVNALLLGDSALYLCASSLGVAGGRGNEQFFGPGTRLTVL.

The chain has TRBV11-2 and TRBJ2-1; D uncertain. The V end lost 6 bases, the J end lost 0 bases, and 12 bases lay between the germline ends. The CDR3 is 15 amino acids. In germline, CDR1 is SGHAT, CDR2 FQNNGV. The CDR3 sequence is CASRIVGSSYNEQFF. CDR3 coding DNA: TGTGCCAGCAGGATTGTGGGTAGCTCCTACAATGAGCAGTTCTTC.

The chain carries TRBV2 and TRBJ2-3; tentative D call: TRBD2 (6 bases). The CDR3 loop spans 15 amino acids. Deletions cut 8 bases from V and 2 bases from J, with 17 bases between. The V gene's germline CDR1 is SNHLY and CDR2 FYNNEI. In nucleotides, the CDR3 is TGTGCCAGCGGGCGTCCAGCGGGTATCACAGATACGCAGTATTTT. Translating it yields CASGRPAGITDTQYF.

The chain employs TRBV19 and TRBJ2-2, with D tentatively TRBD1 or TRBD2 (6 bases each). V was cut by 6 bases and J by 5 bases, with 19 bases left in between. The CDR3 spans 16 residues. Per germline, CDR1 LNHDA and CDR2 SQIVND (reference sequence). CDR3 coding DNA: TGTGCCAGTAGGCATCGACGGGGGCGCGAGACCGGGGAGCTGTTTTTT. Translating gives CASRHRRGRETGELFF.

The chain links TRBV15 to TRBJ2-5; unclear D gene. Trimming stripped 0 bases from V and 2 bases from J, with 4 bases between. The CDR3 contains 13 residues. The germline V gene encodes CDR1 LNHNV and CDR2 YYDKDF (reference sequence). DNA for the CDR3: TGTGCCACCAGCAGAGACAGGCAAGAGACCCAGTACTTC. Its protein is CATSRDRQETQYF.

The rearrangement links TRBV2 to TRBJ1-2; 7 bases match TRBD1. The germline CDR1 and CDR2 sequences are SNHLY and FYNNEI. The CDR3 sequence is 12 residues long. J gave up 12 bases and V 5 bases, and 9 bases lay outside the gene matches. The CDR3 sequence is CASSKYQGVDTF. The CDR3 DNA reads as TGTGCCAGCAGTAAATACCAGGGGGTAGACACCTTC.

The chain has TRBV30 and TRBJ2-7; 10 bases are shared with TRBD2. The V and J ends lost 3 bases and 5 bases, in that order; junction bases with no gene match: 13. The CDR3 contains 16 residues. Looked up from germline, CDR1 is GTSNPN and CDR2 is SVGIG (reference sequence). The CDR3 DNA follows: TGTGCCTGGAGCAATCCACTAGCGGGATTCGGCAACGAGCAGTACTTC. Translated: CAWSNPLAGFGNEQYF.

The chain links TRBV6-5 to TRBJ1-6; D perhaps matches TRBD1 (6 bases). Trimming shortened V by 7 bases and J by 4 bases, and 11 bases separated the two germline ends. The germline V gene has CDR1 MNHEY and CDR2 SVGAGI. The CDR3 covers 14 residues. The CDR3 DNA reads TGTGCCAGCAAAGGGGGACAATATAATTCACCCCTCCACTTT. This sequence encodes CASKGGQYNSPLHF.

The V call is TRBV19, the J call TRBJ2-1; D remains unclear. Deletions cut 0 bases from V and 6 bases from J, with 6 bases between. Germline V gene sequence: CDR1 LNHDA, CDR2 SQIVND (reference sequence). This CDR3 has 13 amino acids. The chain's CDR3 is CASSIEQTNEQFF. The CDR3 bases are TGTGCCAGTAGTATAGAACAAACCAATGAGCAGTTCTTC. The whole variable domain, remainder taken from reference TRBV19 and TRBJ2-1, is DGGITQSPKYLFRKEGQNVTLSCEQNLNHDAMYWYRQDPGQGLRLIYYSQIVNDFQKGDIAEGYSVSREKKESFPLTVTSAQKNPTAFYLCASSIEQTNEQFFGPGTRLTVL.

The rearrangement joins TRBV2 to TRBJ2-1; TRBD2 is a possible D gene (5 bases). V dropped 5 bases and J dropped 9 bases, with 14 bases sitting between them. The CDR3 is 13 residues long. Germline lookup yields CDR1 SNHLY and CDR2 FYNNEI. The CDR3 DNA follows: TGTGCCAGCAGTAGTAACGGGGTGGGTGAGCAGTTCTTC. Translating gives CASSSNGVGEQFF.

The chain links TRBV5-1 to TRBJ1-4; possibly TRBD1 for D (5 bases). This CDR3 contains 14 residues. The V gene's germline CDR1 is SGHRS and CDR2 YFSETQ. V lost 3 bases and J lost 7, with 13 bases in between. The CDR3 loop is CASSSGTVGEKLFF. The CDR3 region has the DNA TGCGCCAGCAGCTCCGGGACCGTTGGTGAAAAACTGTTTTTT.

The chain is built from TRBV5-6 and TRBJ2-5; the D gene is possibly TRBD2 (5 bases). Trimming shortened V by 5 bases and J by 2 bases, and 10 bases separated the two germline ends. This CDR3 comprises 13 residues. Looked up from germline, CDR1 is SGHDT and CDR2 is YYEEEE. The CDR3 DNA sequence: TGTGCCAGCAGTTACGGGGTTCAAGAGACCCAGTACTTC. Encoded protein: CASSYGVQETQYF.

As concerns this clone: The sample has other DNA sequences that encode this CDR3 too. This sequence joins TRBV5-1 and TRBJ2-3; D uncertain. Between the trimmed V and J ends, which lost 0 bases and 0 bases, there was a span of 8 bases. This CDR3 is built from 15 residues. Germline loops: CDR1 SGHRS, CDR2 YFSETQ. CDR3 nucleotides: TGCGCCAGCAGCTTGGACGGAACTAGCACAGATACGCAGTATTTT. Translating gives CASSLDGTSTDTQYF.

CDR3 nucleotides: TGTGCCAGCAGGGGACGAGAGGATGGAAACACCATATATTTT. It translates to CASRGREDGNTIYF. The chain recombines TRBV11-2 with TRBJ1-3; D perhaps matches TRBD1 (5 bases). Germline lookup yields CDR1 SGHAT and CDR2 FQNNGV. The V end was cut by 6 bases, the J end by 3 bases, with 12 bases between. The CDR3 contains 14 residues.

This sequence joins TRBV6-1 and TRBJ2-4; D unclear. The CDR3 covers 15 residues. Trimming pared 1 base from V and 0 bases from J, leaving 7 bases between. The germline CDR1 and CDR2 sequences are MNHNS and SASEGT. CDR3 DNA sequence: TGTGCCAGCAGTGAAGTTCGACTAGCCAAAAACATTCAGTACTTC. Amino acid sequence: CASSEVRLAKNIQYF.

The V call is TRBV5-5, the J call TRBJ1-2; the D is unclear. Trimming took off 1 base at V and 0 bases at J, with 13 bases between the two ends. CDR1 and CDR2 (germline): SGHKS, YYEKEE (reference sequence). CDR3 size: 16 residues. CDR3 coding DNA: TGTGCCAGCAGCTTGAGTGGAGACCCCTCTAACTATGGCTACACCTTC. Translating gives CASSLSGDPSNYGYTF.

The DNA for the CDR3 is TGCGCCAGCAGCTCGGGCCCGGGAGGGCTAGCCAAAAACATTCAGTACTTC. This encodes CASSSGPGGLAKNIQYF. This chain joins TRBV5-1 and TRBJ2-4; 8 bases are shared with TRBD2. Germline CDR1 SGHRS, CDR2 YFSETQ. The ends lost 3 bases at V and 0 bases at J; junction bases unmatched: 8. CDR3 length: 17 amino acids.

The chain has TRBV19 and TRBJ2-7; tentative D call: TRBD1 (6 bases). V gave up 0 bases and J gave up 0 bases, with 12 bases separating them. The CDR3 length is 16 residues. Germline loops: CDR1 LNHDA, CDR2 SQIVND (reference sequence). The CDR3 coding sequence is TGTGCCAGTAGTATAGATCTACAGGGTGGCTCCTACGAGCAGTACTTC. Its translation: CASSIDLQGGSYEQYF.

The chain employs TRBV9 and TRBJ2-3, with 9 nucleotides matching TRBD2. J lost 3 bases, V lost 3 bases, and 5 bases had no gene match. Germline CDR1 and CDR2: SGDLS and YYNGEE. The CDR3 sequence is 15 residues long. This chain's CDR3 is CASSAGLARTDTQYF. The CDR3 nucleotides are TGTGCCAGCAGCGCAGGACTAGCGAGAACAGATACGCAGTATTTT.

This clone was seen once. V gene TRBV9 combines with J gene TRBJ2-7; D unresolved. V was cut by 0 bases and J by 0 bases, with 7 bases left in between. This CDR3 has 14 residues. The V gene's germline CDR1 is SGDLS and CDR2 YYNGEE. The CDR3 nucleotides are TGTGCCAGCAGCGTAGCTCAGAGCTCCTACGAGCAGTACTTC. Amino acids: CASSVAQSSYEQYF.

This clone occurred once. This chain connects TRBV10-2 to TRBJ2-3, with 7 bases aligning to TRBD1. Trimming took 6 bases from V and 2 from J; bases not matched to a gene: 8. The CDR3 length is 15 residues. Germline-derived CDR1 and CDR2 are WSHSY and SAAADI. The DNA of the CDR3 is TGCGCCAGCAGCCTAAAAGGGGGCTCCACAGATACGCAGTATTTT. Protein sequence: CASSLKGGSTDTQYF.

This rearrangement joins TRBV6-5 to TRBJ1-4; D may be TRBD1 (6 bases). V lost 2 bases, J lost 8 bases, and 12 bases lay in between. Germline V lookup: CDR1 MNHEY, CDR2 SVGAGI. CDR3 size: 14 residues. CDR3 bases: TGTGCCAGCAGTTACATCGGCGGGGGCGAAAAACTGTTTTTT. Amino acids: CASSYIGGGEKLFF.

This clone was picked up one time. J is TRBJ2-7 and V is TRBV13; 11 bases align to TRBD2. The trim removed 5 bases at V and 3 bases at J, leaving 3 bases unmatched. This CDR3 spans 14 amino acids. Germline V gene data show CDR1 as PRHDT and CDR2 as FYEKMQ (reference sequence). For the CDR3, the DNA is TGTGCCAGCAGCCCGGGGACTAGCGGCTACGAGCAGTACTTC. This sequence encodes CASSPGTSGYEQYF.

The chain uses TRBV19 and TRBJ2-3, with 8 bases fitting TRBD1. Germline assignment: CDR1 LNHDA and CDR2 SQIVND (reference sequence). V shed 6 bases and J 4 bases; nucleotides not matched to a gene: 3. This CDR3 is built from 13 residues. The CDR3 sequence: CASRVQGADTQYF. CDR3 nucleotides: TGTGCCAGTAGGGTACAGGGGGCAGATACGCAGTATTTT.

V gene TRBV15 combines with J gene TRBJ2-7, with D tentatively TRBD2 (6 bases). The CDR3 totals 14 residues. Germline CDR1 and CDR2: LNHNV and YYDKDF (reference sequence). The ends were cut back, 3 bases at V and 2 bases at J, with 11 bases in the middle. This CDR3 reads CATSSGGVTYEQYF. CDR3 coding DNA: TGTGCCACCAGCAGTGGAGGGGTCACCTACGAGCAGTACTTC.

The chain uses TRBV18 and TRBJ2-2; D might be TRBD1 (7 bases). V gave up 3 bases and J gave up 3 bases, with 17 bases separating them. This CDR3 spans 17 amino acids. The germline V gene encodes CDR1 KGHSH and CDR2 LQKENI. CDR3 region: CASSPKQGTSDTGELFF. In DNA form, the CDR3 reads TGTGCCAGCTCACCTAAACAGGGGACTTCGGACACCGGGGAGCTGTTTTTT.